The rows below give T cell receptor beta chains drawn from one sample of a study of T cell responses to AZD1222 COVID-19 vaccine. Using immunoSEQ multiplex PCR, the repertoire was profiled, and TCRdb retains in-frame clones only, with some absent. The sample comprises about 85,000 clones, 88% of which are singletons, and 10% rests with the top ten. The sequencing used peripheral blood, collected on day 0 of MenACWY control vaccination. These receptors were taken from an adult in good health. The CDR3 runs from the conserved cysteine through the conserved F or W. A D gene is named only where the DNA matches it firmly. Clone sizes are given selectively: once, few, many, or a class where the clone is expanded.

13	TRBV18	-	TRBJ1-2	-	TGTGCCAGCTCACCCTCACCAGGGAATGGCTACACCTTC	CASSPSPGNGYTF
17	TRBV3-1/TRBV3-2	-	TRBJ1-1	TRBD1	TGTGCCAGCAGCCTCCGACAGGGGGCCCGCCAGGGCACTGAAGCTTTCTTT	CASSLRQGARQGTEAFF
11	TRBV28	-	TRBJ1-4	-	TGTGCCAGCAGGGCTATGGAAAAACTGTTTTTT	CASRAMEKLFF
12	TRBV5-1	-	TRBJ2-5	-	TGCGCCAGCAGCTTGGCTCAAGAGACCCAGTACTTC	CASSLAQETQYF
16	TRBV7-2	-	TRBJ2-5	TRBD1	TGTGCCAGCAGCTTAGATGGGTGGGACAGGCAAGAGACCCAGTACTTC	CASSLDGWDRQETQYF
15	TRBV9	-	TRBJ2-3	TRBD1	TGTGCCAGCAGCGCCTTACAGACAGGGTCAGATACGCAGTATTTT	CASSALQTGSDTQYF
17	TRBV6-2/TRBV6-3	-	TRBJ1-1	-	TGTGCCAGCAGTCGCCCCCGACAGGTTTACATGAACACTGAAGCTTTCTTT	CASSRPRQVYMNTEAFF
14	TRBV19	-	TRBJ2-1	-	TGTGCCAGTAGTATAGAGCGGACTTTCAATGAGCAGTTCTTC	CASSIERTFNEQFF
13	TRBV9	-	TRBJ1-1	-	TGTGCCAGCAGCGCACTCCGGGATACTGAAGCTTTCTTT	CASSALRDTEAFF
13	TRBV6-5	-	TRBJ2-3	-	TGTGCCAGCAGTTACTCGGTGGTCGGGACGCAGTATTTT	CASSYSVVGTQYF
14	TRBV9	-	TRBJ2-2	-	TGTGCCAGCAGCTCTATCGGAGGGTTCGGGGAGCTGTTTTTT	CASSSIGGFGELFF
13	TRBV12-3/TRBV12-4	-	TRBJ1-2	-	TGTGCCAGCAGCCGGACCGGACCATGGGACTACACCTTC	CASSRTGPWDYTF
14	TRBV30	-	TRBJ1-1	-	TGTGCCTCCAGGCGGCAGTCCCTGAACACTGAAGCTTTCTTT	CASRRQSLNTEAFF
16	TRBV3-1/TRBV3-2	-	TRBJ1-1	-	TGTGCCAGCAGCCAAGTAAGGGCCGAGCAGCTGACTGAAGCTTTCTTT	CASSQVRAEQLTEAFF
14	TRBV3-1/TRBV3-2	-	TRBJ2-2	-	TGTGCCAGCAGCCAAGTGCCGGGTGTCGGGGAGCTGTTTTTT	CASSQVPGVGELFF
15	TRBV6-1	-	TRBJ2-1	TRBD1	TGTGCCAGCAGTGACCGGGACAGGAGCTACAATGAGCAGTTCTTC	CASSDRDRSYNEQFF
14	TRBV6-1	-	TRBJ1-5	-	TGTGCCAGCAGTGAAGCGGTGAGGGGTCAGCCCCAGCATTTT	CASSEAVRGQPQHF
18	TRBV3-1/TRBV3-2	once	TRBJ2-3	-	TGTGCCAGCAGCCCGAACTTTGGGGCTAGCACTTCCCGAGATACGCAGTATTTT	CASSPNFGASTSRDTQYF
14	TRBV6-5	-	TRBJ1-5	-	TGTGCCAGCAGCTCCGGGCCAACGGCCCAGCCCCAGCATTTT	CASSSGPTAQPQHF
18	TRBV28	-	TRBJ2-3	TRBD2	TGTGCCAGCAGTTTATGGACTAGCGGGGGGGCCACCACAGATACGCAGTATTTT	CASSLWTSGGATTDTQYF
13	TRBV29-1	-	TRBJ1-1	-	TGCAGCGCATGGGCCACAGTAGGGGCTGAAGCTTTCTTT	CSAWATVGAEAFF